What follows describes a single T cell receptor (beta chain). These data come from a study of shared clonotypes between healthy human individuals. Looking at the study overall: The cohort had two women and a few men, ages 18 to 49. For every donor, three CD4 naive, three CD4 memory, two CD8 naive and one CD8 memory plates were used.

Donors comprised healthy HIV-negative adults lacking recent acute infections or vaccinations. Sequencing was performed with immunoSEQ multiplex PCR; in TCRdb, only in-frame clones are kept and a portion is missing. This sample carries about 2.4 million clones, 90% to 95% of them seen once, and the ten largest clones take 0.36%. The V gene end was trimmed by 0 bases and the J gene end by 3 bases; junction bases not matched to a gene: 7. Germline values: CDR1 SGHRS, CDR2 YFSETQ. The CDR3 length is 16 residues. This receptor was identified in a man aged 18-30 years in good health. Some clones in this sample may be carry-over from other donors' samples. This chain joins TRBV5-1 and TRBJ1-1, with 8 nucleotides matching TRBD1. The source material was naive CD4+ T cells from PBMCs. The subset here: CD45RA+ positively selected. CDR3 protein: CASSLVQGVSHTEAFF. The CDR3 region has the DNA TGCGCCAGCAGCTTGGTACAGGGGGTTAGTCACACTGAAGCTTTCTTT.